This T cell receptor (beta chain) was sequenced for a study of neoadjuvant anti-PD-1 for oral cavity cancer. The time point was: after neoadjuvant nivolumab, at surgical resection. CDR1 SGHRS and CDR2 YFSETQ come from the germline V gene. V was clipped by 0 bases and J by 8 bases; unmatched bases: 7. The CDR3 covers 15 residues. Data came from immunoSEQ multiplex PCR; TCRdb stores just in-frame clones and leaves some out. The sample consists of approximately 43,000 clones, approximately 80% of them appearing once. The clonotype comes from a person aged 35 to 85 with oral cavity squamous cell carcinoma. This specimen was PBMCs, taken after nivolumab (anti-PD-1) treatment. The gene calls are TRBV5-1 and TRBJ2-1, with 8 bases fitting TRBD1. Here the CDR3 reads CASSLAERQGHEQFF. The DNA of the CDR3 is TGCGCCAGCAGCTTGGCCGAGAGACAGGGGCATGAGCAGTTCTTC.